Listed below are T cell receptor beta chains from one sample, sequenced in a study of blood T cell repertoires in COVID-19. Some clones are missing from TCRdb's copy, which holds only in-frame ones; the method was immunoSEQ multiplex PCR. The sample includes fewer than 400,000 clones, about nine tenths of them seen just once. The sequenced material came from peripheral blood. The receptors were gathered from a woman in her 30s with COVID-19, enrolled during active disease. The CDR3 runs from the conserved cysteine through the conserved F or W. A D gene is named only where the DNA matches it firmly. Some rows mark clone size as missing; the rest say once, few, many or name a class of expanded clone.

clone size | J gene | D gene | V gene | CDR3 DNA | CDR3 protein
. | TRBJ2-3 | TRBD2 | TRBV7-6 | TGTGCCAGCAGCTTTAGCGGGGGGAGCACAGATACGCAGTATTTT | CASSFSGGSTDTQYF
. | TRBJ1-6 | TRBD1 | TRBV19 | TGTGCCAGTAGTTTCGACAGGGTTGGAAGCTCACCCCTCCACTTT | CASSFDRVGSSPLHF
once | TRBJ2-5 | TRBD2 | TRBV2 | TGTGCCAGCAGTGAGGGGACTAGCCAAGAGACCCAGTACTTC | CASSEGTSQETQYF
. | TRBJ2-5 | TRBD1 | TRBV5-8 | TGTGCCAGCAGATCCTCGGGACAGCAGACCCAGTACTTC | CASRSSGQQTQYF
. | TRBJ1-6 | TRBD1 | TRBV19 | TGTGCCAGTAGTCCAGGGGGCGGGAATTCACCCCTCCACTTT | CASSPGGGNSPLHF
. | TRBJ2-3 | TRBD2 | TRBV5-5 | TGTGCCAGCAGCCATCTAGCGGGGGGCGGCACAGATACGCAGTATTTT | CASSHLAGGGTDTQYF
. | TRBJ1-5 | . | TRBV18 | TGTGCCAGCTCACCACCGCCAGGGAATGGGAGGGGGCCCCAGCATTTT | CASSPPPGNGRGPQHF
. | TRBJ2-2 | TRBD1 | TRBV19 | TGTGCCAGTAGCCTCGATGACAGGGCGACCGGGGAGCTGTTTTTT | CASSLDDRATGELFF
. | TRBJ2-7 | . | TRBV12-5 | TGTGCTAGTGCCGCGTACCCACCCACTTACGAGCAGTACTTC | CASAAYPPTYEQYF
. | TRBJ1-2 | TRBD1 | TRBV6-5 | TGTGCCAGCAGCCTCTACAGGGGATCTAACTATGGCTACACCTTC | CASSLYRGSNYGYTF
. | TRBJ2-7 | . | TRBV7-2 | TGTGCCAGCAGCTTTGAAGTAGGGGGGGCCTACGAGCAGTACTTC | CASSFEVGGAYEQYF
few | TRBJ1-2 | TRBD1 | TRBV30 | TGTGCCTGGAACCCCGGACAGGGGGATGGCTACACCTTC | CAWNPGQGDGYTF
. | TRBJ2-6 | . | TRBV7-2 | TGTGCCAGCAGCCACGTTTCGGCTGGGGCCAACGTCCTGACTTTC | CASSHVSAGANVLTF
once | TRBJ1-1 | . | TRBV6-5 | TGTGCCAGCAGTCCGGGGGTGAACACTGAAGCTTTCTTT | CASSPGVNTEAFF
. | TRBJ1-4 | . | TRBV27 | TGTGCCAGCAGCCTCGAGCCTAATGAAAAACTGTTTTTT | CASSLEPNEKLFF
few | TRBJ2-1 | . | TRBV25-1 | TGTGCCAGCAGTGACAGGGGACCAATAAATGAGCAGTTCTTC | CASSDRGPINEQFF
. | TRBJ2-2 | . | TRBV5-1 | TGCGCCAGCAGCTTGTCAGGGTCAATCGGGGAGCTGTTTTTT | CASSLSGSIGELFF
. | TRBJ2-4 | TRBD1 | TRBV10-1 | TGCGCCAGCAGTTTACGACAGGGTTGTGGAAACATTCAGTACTTC | CASSLRQGCGNIQYF
few | TRBJ2-7 | . | TRBV5-6 | TGTGCCAGCAGCTTGGGGGCCAAAACTCTGCTACCCTACGAGCAGTACTTC | CASSLGAKTLLPYEQYF
. | TRBJ1-4 | . | TRBV9 | TGTGCCAGCAGCGTAGGAGTAGCAACTAATGAAAAACTGTTTTTT | CASSVGVATNEKLFF
few | TRBJ2-3 | . | TRBV24-1 | TGTGCCACCAGTGACCTAGCAGATACGCAGTATTTT | CATSDLADTQYF
. | TRBJ2-5 | TRBD1 | TRBV7-2 | TGTGCCAGCAGCCTGCAGGGGGCCGGCAACCAAGAGACCCAGTACTTC | CASSLQGAGNQETQYF
. | TRBJ1-6 | . | TRBV10-3 | TGTGCCATCAGTGATGAGAGGGCCAGGAGTTCACCCCTCCACTTT | CAISDERARSSPLHF
. | TRBJ2-7 | TRBD1 | TRBV7-9 | TGTGCCAGCAGCTCCACACGACAGGGAATCTACGAGCAGTACTTC | CASSSTRQGIYEQYF
once | TRBJ1-1 | . | TRBV4-3 | TGCGCCAGCAGCCAAGATCGATTTAGCAACACTGAAGCTTTCTTT | CASSQDRFSNTEAFF
once | TRBJ1-2 | . | TRBV7-9 | TGTGCCAGCAGCCCACTAGGGATGACGGCGGATGGCTACACCTTC | CASSPLGMTADGYTF
. | TRBJ1-6 | . | TRBV27 | TGTGCCAGCAGTCTTAGCTCCTATAATTCACCCCTCCACTTT | CASSLSSYNSPLHF
. | TRBJ1-2 | TRBD1 | TRBV6-5 | TGTGCCAGCAGATATGGGACAGATGGCTACACCTTC | CASRYGTDGYTF